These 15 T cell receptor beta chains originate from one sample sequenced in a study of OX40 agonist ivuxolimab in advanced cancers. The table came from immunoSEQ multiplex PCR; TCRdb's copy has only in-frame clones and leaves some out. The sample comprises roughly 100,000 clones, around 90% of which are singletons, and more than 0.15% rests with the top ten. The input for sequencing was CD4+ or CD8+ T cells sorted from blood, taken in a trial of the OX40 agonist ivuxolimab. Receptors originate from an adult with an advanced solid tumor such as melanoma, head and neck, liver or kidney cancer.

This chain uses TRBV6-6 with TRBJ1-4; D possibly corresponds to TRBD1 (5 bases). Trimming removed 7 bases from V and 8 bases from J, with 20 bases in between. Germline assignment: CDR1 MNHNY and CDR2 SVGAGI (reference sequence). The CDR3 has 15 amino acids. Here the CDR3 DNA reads TGTGCCAGCACCATGGGGGGGTACTTCCTAGAAAAACTGTTTTTT. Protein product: CASTMGGYFLEKLFF.

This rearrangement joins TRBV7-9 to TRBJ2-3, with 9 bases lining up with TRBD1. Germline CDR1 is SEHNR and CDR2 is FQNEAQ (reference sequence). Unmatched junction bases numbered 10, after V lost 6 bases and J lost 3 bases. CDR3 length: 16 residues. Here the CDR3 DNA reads TGTGCCAGCAGTTATAACAGGGGGCGCGTTACAGATACGCAGTATTTT. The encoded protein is CASSYNRGRVTDTQYF.

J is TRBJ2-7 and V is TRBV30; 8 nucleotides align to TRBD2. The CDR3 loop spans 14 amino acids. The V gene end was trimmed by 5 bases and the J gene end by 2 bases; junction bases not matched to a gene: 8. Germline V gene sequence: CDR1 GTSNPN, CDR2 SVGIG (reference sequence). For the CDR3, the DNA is TGTGCCTGGGGTACTAGCGGTACGACCTACGAGCAGTACTTC. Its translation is CAWGTSGTTYEQYF.

CDR3 residues: CASSFGRASGNTIYF. The CDR3 DNA reads TGTGCCAGCAGTTTTGGACGTGCCTCTGGAAACACCATATATTTT. The chain employs TRBV14 and TRBJ1-3; D unclear. This CDR3 has 15 amino acids. CDR1 is SGHDN and CDR2 is FVKESK in the germline V gene. With 6 bases removed from V and 0 bases from J, the gap between germline ends came to 12 bases. Using reference TRBV14 and TRBJ1-3 for the parts outside the CDR3, the full variable domain is EAGVTQFPSHSVIEKGQTVTLRCDPISGHDNLYWYRRVMGKEIKFLLHFVKESKQDESGMPNNRFLAERTGGTYSTLKVQPAELEDSGVYFCASSFGRASGNTIYFGEGSWLTVV.

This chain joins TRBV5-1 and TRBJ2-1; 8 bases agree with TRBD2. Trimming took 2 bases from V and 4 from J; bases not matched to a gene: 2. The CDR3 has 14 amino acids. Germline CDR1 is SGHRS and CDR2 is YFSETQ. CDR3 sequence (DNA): TGCGCCAGCAGCTTACTAGCGGAGTACAATGAGCAGTTCTTC. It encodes CASSLLAEYNEQFF.

In DNA form, the CDR3 reads TGTGCCTGGAGTGACGGGGCCTCTGGAAACACCATATATTTT. Protein product: CAWSDGASGNTIYF. The chain combines TRBV30 with TRBJ1-3; a possible D gene is TRBD1 (5 bases). Trimming pared 1 base from V and 0 bases from J, leaving 7 bases between. Looked up from germline, CDR1 is GTSNPN and CDR2 is SVGIG (reference sequence). CDR3 length: 14 residues.

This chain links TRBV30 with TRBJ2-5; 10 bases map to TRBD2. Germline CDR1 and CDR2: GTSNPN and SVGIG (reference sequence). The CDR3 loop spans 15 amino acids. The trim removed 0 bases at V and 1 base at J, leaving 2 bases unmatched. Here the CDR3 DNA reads TGTGCCTGGAGTGTAGGACTAGCGGCCCAAGAGACCCAGTACTTC. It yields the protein CAWSVGLAAQETQYF.

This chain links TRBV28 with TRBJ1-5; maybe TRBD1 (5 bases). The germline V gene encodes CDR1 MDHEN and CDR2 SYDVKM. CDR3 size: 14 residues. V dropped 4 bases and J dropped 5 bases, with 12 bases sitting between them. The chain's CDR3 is CASSYIGADQPQHF. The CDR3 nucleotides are TGTGCCAGCAGTTACATAGGGGCGGATCAGCCCCAGCATTTT.

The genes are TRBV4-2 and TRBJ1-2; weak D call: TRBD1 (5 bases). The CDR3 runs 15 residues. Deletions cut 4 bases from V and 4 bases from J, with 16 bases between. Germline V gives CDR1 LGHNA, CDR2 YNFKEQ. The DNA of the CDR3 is TGTGCCAGCAGCCTCACCAGGGTAACAAGCTATGGCTACACCTTC. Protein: CASSLTRVTSYGYTF.

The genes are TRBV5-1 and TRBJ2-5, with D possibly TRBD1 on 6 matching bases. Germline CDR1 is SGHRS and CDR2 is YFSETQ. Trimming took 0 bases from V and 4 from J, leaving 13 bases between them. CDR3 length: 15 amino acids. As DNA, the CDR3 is TGCGCCAGCAGCTTGGCCCAGGGGCCGGGAGAGACCCAGTACTTC. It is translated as CASSLAQGPGETQYF. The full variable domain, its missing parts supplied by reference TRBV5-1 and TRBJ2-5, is KAGVTQTPRYLIKTRGQQVTLSCSPISGHRSVSWYQQTPGQGLQFLFEYFSETQRNKGNFPGRFSGRQFSNSRSEMNVSTLELGDSALYLCASSLAQGPGETQYFGPGTRLLVL.

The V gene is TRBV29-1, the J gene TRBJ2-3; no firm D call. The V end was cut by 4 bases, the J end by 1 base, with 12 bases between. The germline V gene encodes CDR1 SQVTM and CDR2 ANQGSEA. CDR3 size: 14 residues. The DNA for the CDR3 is TGCAGCGTTGCCCGCGAGCCCGGCACAGATACGCAGTATTTT. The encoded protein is CSVAREPGTDTQYF.

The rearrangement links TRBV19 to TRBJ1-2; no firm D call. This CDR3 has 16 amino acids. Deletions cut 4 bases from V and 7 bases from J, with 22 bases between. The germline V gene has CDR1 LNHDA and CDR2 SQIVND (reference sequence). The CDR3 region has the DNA TGTGCCAGTAGTACGCGCCCGTCCCAGCCGAGAGGTGGCTACACCTTC. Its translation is CASSTRPSQPRGGYTF.

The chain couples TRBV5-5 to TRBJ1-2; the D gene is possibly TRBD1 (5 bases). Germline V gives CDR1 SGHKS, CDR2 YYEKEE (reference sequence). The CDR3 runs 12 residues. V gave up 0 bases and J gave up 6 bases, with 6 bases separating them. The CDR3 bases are TGTGCCAGCAGCTTGGCAGGGCATGGCTACACCTTC. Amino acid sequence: CASSLAGHGYTF.

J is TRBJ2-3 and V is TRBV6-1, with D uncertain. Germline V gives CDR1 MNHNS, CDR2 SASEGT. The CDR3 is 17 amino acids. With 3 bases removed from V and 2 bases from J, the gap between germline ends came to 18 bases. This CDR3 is CASSDPVGWPITDTQYF. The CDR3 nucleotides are TGTGCCAGCAGTGACCCAGTTGGGTGGCCCATCACAGATACGCAGTATTTT.

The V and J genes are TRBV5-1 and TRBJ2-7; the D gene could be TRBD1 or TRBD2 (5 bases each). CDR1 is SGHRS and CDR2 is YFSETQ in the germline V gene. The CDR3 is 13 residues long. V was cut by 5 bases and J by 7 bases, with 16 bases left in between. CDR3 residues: CASSSGPTGEQYF. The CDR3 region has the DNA TGCGCCAGCAGTTCGGGGCCCACGGGTGAGCAGTACTTC.